These T cell receptor beta chains were read from a single sample in a study of blood T cell repertoires in COVID-19. Produced via immunoSEQ multiplex PCR; TCRdb's table is partial and in-frame only. The repertoire holds around 330,000 clones, with about nine tenths as singletons. The source material was PBMCs or T cells enriched from blood (not recorded which). These receptors originate from a man in his sixties who had recovered from COVID-19. CDR3s include the opening cysteine and the closing phenylalanine or tryptophan. The D gene is left open where the match is weak. Not every row has a clone size; where given, it reads once, few, many or a size class.

abundance,d_gene,v_gene,j_gene,CDR3nt,CDR3aa
-,TRBD2,TRBV7-9,TRBJ2-2,TGTGCCAGCACCCAGTTACGGGCGGGGGACGCCGGGGAGCTGTTTTTT,CASTQLRAGDAGELFF
-,-,TRBV3-1/TRBV3-2,TRBJ2-1,TGTGCCAGCAGCCAACGGGACTCAGCTCCCTACAATGAGCAGTTCTTC,CASSQRDSAPYNEQFF
-,-,TRBV20-1,TRBJ2-2,TGCAGTGCCAGTCGAGCCATTGGCGGGTACACCGGGGAGCTGTTTTTT,CSASRAIGGYTGELFF
-,-,TRBV19,TRBJ1-2,TGTGCCAGTAGTATGAGCTTTGGACAGAGCTATGGCTACACCTTC,CASSMSFGQSYGYTF
-,-,TRBV10-3,TRBJ1-2,TGTGCCATCAGTGAGAACAGAGCAACCCCTAATGGCTACACCTTC,CAISENRATPNGYTF
-,-,TRBV7-9,TRBJ1-3,TGTGCCAGCCGGGGAAACACCATATATTTT,CASRGNTIYF
-,TRBD1,TRBV7-9,TRBJ2-1,TGTGCCAGCAGCCCCGGACAGGGCTACCACAATGAGCAGTTCTTC,CASSPGQGYHNEQFF
-,TRBD1,TRBV7-9,TRBJ2-5,TGTGCCAGCAGCTTATCGGGACAGGGGGCGTATGAGACCCAGTACTTC,CASSLSGQGAYETQYF
-,-,TRBV11-2,TRBJ2-1,TGTGCCAGCAGCCCCGTGGCGGGCCACTACTCATACAATGAGCAGTTCTTC,CASSPVAGHYSYNEQFF
-,-,TRBV6-5,TRBJ1-6,TGTGCCAGCAGTTACTCGATAGTCCACTATAATTCACCCCTCCACTTT,CASSYSIVHYNSPLHF
-,-,TRBV2,TRBJ2-1,TGTGCCAGCAGTGACAGCAGGGGTGCTAGTTTACGGCAGTTCTTC,CASSDSRGASLRQFF
-,-,TRBV19,TRBJ1-5,TGTGCCAGTAGGAGGACCGGGGGTCAGCCCCAGCATTTT,CASRRTGGQPQHF
-,TRBD1,TRBV2,TRBJ2-6,TGTGCCAGCAGGGAGGGACAGGCTGGGGCCAACGTCCTGACTTTC,CASREGQAGANVLTF
-,TRBD1,TRBV7-2,TRBJ1-2,TGTGCCAGCAGCCTCGGGACAGCTAACTATGGCTACACCTTC,CASSLGTANYGYTF
-,TRBD1,TRBV25-1,TRBJ2-2,TGTGCCAGCCGCCGCAGGGACAGCACCGGGGAGCTGTTTTTT,CASRRRDSTGELFF
-,-,TRBV7-9,TRBJ1-4,TGTGCCAGCAGCTTAGGCGCTCCGCGGGTCGAAAAACTGTTTTTT,CASSLGAPRVEKLFF
-,-,TRBV14,TRBJ2-5,TGTGCCAGCAGGGGGGCCGGGGAGACCCAGTACTTC,CASRGAGETQYF
-,-,TRBV30,TRBJ2-3,TGTGCCTGGAGTACGGGTGGGGGCCGGAGTACGCAGTATTTT,CAWSTGGGRSTQYF
once,TRBD2,TRBV2,TRBJ2-3,TGTGCCAGCAGACCTGGACTAGCATCCGATACGCAGTATTTT,CASRPGLASDTQYF
-,-,TRBV4-1,TRBJ1-2,TGCGCCAGCAGCCAAGGAACGGGGGGGGTCGATTATGGCTACACCTTC,CASSQGTGGVDYGYTF
-,TRBD1,TRBV11-3,TRBJ2-7,TGTGCCAGCAGTAAACCGGGACAGGTTATCGCTTTCGAGCAGTACTTC,CASSKPGQVIAFEQYF
once,TRBD1,TRBV3-1/TRBV3-2,TRBJ2-7,TGTGCCAGCAGCAACCGGGACAGGGACTACGAGCAGTACTTC,CASSNRDRDYEQYF
-,TRBD1,TRBV19,TRBJ1-1,TGTGCCTCGACAGGGGATTTAAACACTGAAGCTTTCTTT,CASTGDLNTEAFF
-,-,TRBV12-5,TRBJ2-5,TGTGCTAGTGGTTTGGTACCGGGAACCCCCAGCGAGACCCAGTACTTC,CASGLVPGTPSETQYF
-,TRBD2,TRBV7-3,TRBJ2-3,TGTGCCAGCAGCGACCGCGGGAGAACAGATACGCAGTATTTT,CASSDRGRTDTQYF
many,-,TRBV5-6,TRBJ2-3,TGTGCCAGCAGCTTGGCCGAGCGGATCAGCACAGATACGCAGTATTTT,CASSLAERISTDTQYF